The rows below give T cell receptor beta chains drawn from one sample of a study of early stage breast cancer tumors. Only in-frame clones appear in the TCRdb table, and some are missing; sequencing was by immunoSEQ multiplex PCR. The table has thousands of clones, 60% to 75% seen once. Material for sequencing was breast tumor tissue. The receptor source for this set is a person aged 55-75 years with breast cancer. CDR3s leave out the opening cysteine and the closing phenylalanine or tryptophan. Clone sizes are given selectively: once, few, many, or a class where the clone is expanded.

V gene: TRBV6-4
J gene: TRBJ2-3
CDR3 length: 11
clone size: -
CDR3 protein: ASSKTETDTQY

V gene: TRBV28
J gene: TRBJ1-3
CDR3 length: 10
clone size: -
CDR3 protein: ASRKNRNTIY

V gene: TRBV28
J gene: TRBJ1-2
CDR3 length: 9
clone size: few
CDR3 protein: ASSTNYGYT

V gene: TRBV9
J gene: TRBJ1-6
CDR3 length: 15
clone size: few
CDR3 protein: ASSATQGGGHNSPLH

V gene: TRBV5-4
J gene: TRBJ1-6
CDR3 length: 13
clone size: few
CDR3 protein: ASSLDGGRSGPLH

V gene: TRBV6-1
J gene: TRBJ2-6
CDR3 length: 17
clone size: -
CDR3 protein: ASSERGQGAYSGANVLT

V gene: TRBV6-5
J gene: TRBJ1-2
CDR3 length: 12
clone size: -
CDR3 protein: ASSLTGAASGYT

V gene: TRBV27
J gene: TRBJ1-6
CDR3 length: 13
clone size: -
CDR3 protein: ASSLSGFNNSPLH

V gene: TRBV5-1
J gene: TRBJ2-1
CDR3 length: 17
clone size: once
CDR3 protein: ASSPGLAGIARGLNEQF

V gene: TRBV5-1
J gene: TRBJ2-2
CDR3 length: 13
clone size: -
CDR3 protein: ASSLDRPDTGELF

V gene: TRBV27
J gene: TRBJ2-5
CDR3 length: 11
clone size: -
CDR3 protein: ASRQQGQETQY

V gene: TRBV6-5
J gene: TRBJ2-1
CDR3 length: 13
clone size: -
CDR3 protein: ASSAGTSGGREQF

V gene: TRBV21-1
J gene: TRBJ1-4
CDR3 length: 12
clone size: -
CDR3 protein: ASSKGGPFEKLF

V gene: TRBV30
J gene: TRBJ2-7
CDR3 length: 10
clone size: once
CDR3 protein: AWGGLTFEQY

V gene: TRBV19
J gene: TRBJ2-5
CDR3 length: 11
clone size: -
CDR3 protein: ASSIQGLETQY

V gene: TRBV5-1
J gene: TRBJ2-7
CDR3 length: 11
clone size: -
CDR3 protein: ASSFPGGDEQY

V gene: TRBV11-3
J gene: TRBJ1-1
CDR3 length: 11
clone size: -
CDR3 protein: ASSLAGGTEAF

V gene: TRBV15
J gene: TRBJ2-7
CDR3 length: 14
clone size: -
CDR3 protein: ATSRFASGGSYEQY

V gene: TRBV19
J gene: TRBJ1-2
CDR3 length: 11
clone size: -
CDR3 protein: ASSPQGTYGYT

V gene: TRBV29-1
J gene: TRBJ2-5
CDR3 length: 12
clone size: -
CDR3 protein: SGWVQASGETQY

V gene: TRBV6-1
J gene: TRBJ2-7
CDR3 length: 12
clone size: -
CDR3 protein: ASRAGAVLSEQY

V gene: TRBV28
J gene: TRBJ2-1
CDR3 length: 12
clone size: -
CDR3 protein: ATLGRNPYNEQF

V gene: TRBV7-2
J gene: TRBJ2-1
CDR3 length: 11
clone size: few
CDR3 protein: ASSSRTSGEQF

V gene: TRBV30
J gene: TRBJ1-4
CDR3 length: 14
clone size: few
CDR3 protein: AWSVNTGATNEKLF

V gene: TRBV5-6
J gene: TRBJ2-5
CDR3 length: 11
clone size: -
CDR3 protein: ASSLVSSGTQY

V gene: TRBV6-6
J gene: TRBJ1-2
CDR3 length: 13
clone size: -
CDR3 protein: AGGGVDRANYGYT

V gene: TRBV5-1
J gene: TRBJ2-7
CDR3 length: 12
clone size: -
CDR3 protein: ASSLSGRAYEQY

V gene: TRBV5-1
J gene: TRBJ2-5
CDR3 length: 12
clone size: -
CDR3 protein: ASSPSGGGKTQY

V gene: TRBV5-1
J gene: TRBJ2-2
CDR3 length: 14
clone size: -
CDR3 protein: ASSPDRVGNTGELF

V gene: TRBV15
J gene: TRBJ1-4
CDR3 length: 13
clone size: -
CDR3 protein: ATSSGLTTNEKLF

V gene: TRBV7-9
J gene: TRBJ2-2
CDR3 length: 11
clone size: -
CDR3 protein: ASSALSTGELF

V gene: TRBV9
J gene: TRBJ2-3
CDR3 length: 14
clone size: -
CDR3 protein: ASSTGQGWVSDTQY

V gene: TRBV29-1
J gene: TRBJ1-1
CDR3 length: 10
clone size: -
CDR3 protein: STGGTTFEAF

V gene: TRBV13
J gene: TRBJ2-2
CDR3 length: 14
clone size: -
CDR3 protein: ASSLGTGLGTGELF

V gene: TRBV5-4
J gene: TRBJ2-3
CDR3 length: 13
clone size: -
CDR3 protein: ASSSSGRGADTQY

V gene: TRBV6-1
J gene: TRBJ1-4
CDR3 length: 12
clone size: -
CDR3 protein: ASSDRESNEKLF

V gene: TRBV29-1
J gene: TRBJ2-2
CDR3 length: 12
clone size: -
CDR3 protein: SVDRGFDTGELF

V gene: TRBV11-1
J gene: TRBJ2-3
CDR3 length: 14
clone size: once
CDR3 protein: ASSRTSGSWADTQY

V gene: TRBV7-2
J gene: TRBJ1-2
CDR3 length: 12
clone size: -
CDR3 protein: ASSFGTGSYGYT

V gene: TRBV7-3
J gene: TRBJ2-7
CDR3 length: 13
clone size: -
CDR3 protein: ASSLTGGREDEQY

V gene: TRBV28
J gene: TRBJ1-1
CDR3 length: 13
clone size: once
CDR3 protein: ASSLMRMEGIEAF